In this sample, the clone carrying this T cell receptor (beta chain) turned up once. Its antigen is unidentified. CDR1 and CDR2 from the germline V gene are MNHNY and SVGAGI (reference sequence). V dropped 6 bases and J dropped 2 bases, with 11 bases sitting between them. The CDR3 runs to 14 residues. In the original processing: Quality scores were absent from the junction-only immunoSEQ sequences, so filtering differed. The method was immunoSEQ multiplex PCR; TCRdb's version includes in-frame clones alone and lacks a portion of them. V and J calls and clone size are those listed in that table; D and trimming were worked out from the DNA. The data show 2 million to 2.5 million clones, 85% to 95% seen once. The data derive from a study of shared clonotypes between healthy human individuals. Regarding the study as a whole: Expectations were that clonotype sharing among donors would be affected by sequencing depth.

CD45RO-negative, CCR7-positively selected cells formed the naive CD8 fraction, excluding terminally differentiated effector memory CD45RA+ cells. This sequence was found in a man younger than 35 in good health. Some clones in this sample may be carry-over from other donors' samples. The genes are TRBV6-6 and TRBJ1-3; D gene ambiguous. The sample taken for sequencing was naive CD8+ T cells from PBMCs. DNA of the CDR3: TGTGCCAGCAGGCCCACGGCTGCTGGAAACACCATATATTTT. It codes for CASRPTAAGNTIYF.